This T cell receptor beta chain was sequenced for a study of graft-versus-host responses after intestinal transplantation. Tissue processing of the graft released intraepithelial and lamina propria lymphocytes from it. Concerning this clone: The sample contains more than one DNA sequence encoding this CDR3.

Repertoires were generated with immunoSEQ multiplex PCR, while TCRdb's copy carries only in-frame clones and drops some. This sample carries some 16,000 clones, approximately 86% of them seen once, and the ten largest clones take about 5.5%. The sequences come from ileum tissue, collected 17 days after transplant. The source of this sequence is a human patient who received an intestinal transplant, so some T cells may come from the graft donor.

The CDR3 spells CASSYTNTGELFF. CDR3 coding DNA: TGCGCCAGCAGTTACACGAACACCGGGGAGCTGTTTTTT. V usage is TRBV4-1 and J usage is TRBJ2-2; D is unclear. Per the germline V gene, CDR1 is MGHRA and CDR2 is YSYEKL. The CDR3 extends over 13 amino acids. V lost 6 bases, J lost 0 bases, and 5 bases lay in between.